This T cell receptor beta chain was documented in a study of tumour-infiltrating T cells in Burkitt lymphoma. On the study more broadly: All epidemiological Burkitt lymphoma subtypes were represented in the cohort. Survival, overall and progression-free, tracked with productive clonality.

This CDR3 has 15 residues. V lost 6 bases to trimming and J lost 11 bases, with 23 bases between them. Germline CDR1 LNHDA, CDR2 SQIVND (reference sequence). Regarding the study as a whole: Several public clonotypes were shared across many Burkitt lymphoma patients.

Worth noting for this clone: The antigen remains undetermined.

Data came from immunoSEQ multiplex PCR; TCRdb stores just in-frame clones and leaves some out. The profile shows about 3,700 clones, over 15% of them singletons. The source is a human donor with Burkitt lymphoma. J is TRBJ1-5 and V is TRBV19; maybe TRBD1 (6 bases). Source material: tumor tissue. The CDR3 DNA reads as TGTGCCAGTAGAGAATCCGGGACAAGGGTTTCGTCCCAGCATTTT. Protein product: CASRESGTRVSSQHF.